The 5 T cell receptor beta chains below were found in one sample sequenced in a study of cytomegalovirus exposure and HLA in healthy donors. In the PCR, 60 Vbeta and 13 Jbeta primers were used. The repertoire was sequenced with immunoSEQ multiplex PCR; TCRdb's copy has only in-frame clones and lacks some. Of some 210,000 clones listed, more than 60% were seen once; the top ten hold 2.1%. Sequencing used PBMCs. These receptors were obtained from a woman in her 30s in good health and CMV-seropositive.

The chain combines TRBV18 with TRBJ2-1; TRBD2 is a possible D gene (6 bases). CDR3 size: 16 residues. Germline V gives CDR1 KGHSH, CDR2 LQKENI. V was clipped by 6 bases and J by 7 bases, with 22 bases between them. CDR3: CASSLGTALWGNEQFF. In DNA, the CDR3 is TGTGCCAGCTCCTTGGGGACTGCCCTCTGGGGAAATGAGCAGTTCTTC. Full variable domain (missing parts from reference TRBV18 and TRBJ2-1): NAGVMQNPRHLVRRRGQEARLRCSPMKGHSHVYWYRQLPEEGLKFMVYLQKENIIDESGMPKERFSAEFPKEGPSILRIQQVVRGDSAAYFCASSLGTALWGNEQFFGPGTRLTVL.

The chain combines TRBV6-6 with TRBJ1-5; 7 positions match TRBD1. V dropped 6 bases and J dropped 3; count of bases not matched to a gene: 5. This CDR3 contains 14 residues. Germline CDR1 is MNHNY and CDR2 is SVGAGI (reference sequence). The DNA for the CDR3 is TGTGCCAGCAGCCTTACAGGGGTCAATCAGCCCCAGCATTTT. Its translation: CASSLTGVNQPQHF.

This chain joins TRBV7-2 and TRBJ1-2; TRBD1 aligns across 8 bases. From germline, CDR1 is SGHTA and CDR2 FQGNSA. This CDR3 contains 14 residues. V gave up 5 bases and J gave up 4 bases; unmatched junction bases: 6. CDR3 residues: CASSLDRALYGYTF. CDR3 nucleotide sequence: TGTGCCAGCAGCCTGGACAGGGCGCTCTATGGCTACACCTTC. The full variable domain, rest sourced from reference TRBV7-2 and TRBJ1-2, is GAGVSQSPSNKVTEKGKDVELRCDPISGHTALYWYRQSLGQGLEFLIYFQGNSAPDKSGLPSDRFSAERTGGSVSTLTIQRTQQEDSAVYLCASSLDRALYGYTFGSGTRLTVV.

The table lists this clone with a few counts. The chain carries TRBV28 and TRBJ1-2; no clear D. Germline CDR1 and CDR2: MDHEN and SYDVKM. V lost 4 bases, J lost 2 bases, and 11 bases lay in between. This CDR3 is built from 14 residues. CDR3 DNA: TGTGCCAGCAGTTATGTCGGGGTGAACTATGGCTACACCTTC. It translates to CASSYVGVNYGYTF.

Notes on this clone: The junction shows a germline mismatch at one end, possibly a read error. The rearrangement links TRBV6-1 to TRBJ1-6, with TRBD1 as a possible D gene (6 bases). The CDR3 consists of 17 residues. Looked up from germline, CDR1 is MNHNS and CDR2 is SASEGT. Written as DNA, the CDR3 is TGTGCCAGCAGAGAAGGAGGGGCGTATGGGGGCGGTTCACCCCTCCACTTT. It is translated as CASREGGAYGGGSPLHF.